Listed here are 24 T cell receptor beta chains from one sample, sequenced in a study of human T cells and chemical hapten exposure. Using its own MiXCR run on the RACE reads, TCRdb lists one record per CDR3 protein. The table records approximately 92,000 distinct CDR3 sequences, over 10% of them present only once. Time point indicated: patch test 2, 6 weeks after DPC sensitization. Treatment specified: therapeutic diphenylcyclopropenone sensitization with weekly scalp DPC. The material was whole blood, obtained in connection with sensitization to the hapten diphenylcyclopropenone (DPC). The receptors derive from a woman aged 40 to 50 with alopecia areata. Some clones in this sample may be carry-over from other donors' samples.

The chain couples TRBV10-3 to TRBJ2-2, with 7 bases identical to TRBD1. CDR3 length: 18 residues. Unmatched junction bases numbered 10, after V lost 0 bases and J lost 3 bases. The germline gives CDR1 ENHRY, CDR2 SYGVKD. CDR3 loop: CAISESPLRTGHTGELFF. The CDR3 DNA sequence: TGTGCCATCAGTGAGTCCCCCCTTCGGACAGGCCACACCGGGGAGCTGTTTTTT.

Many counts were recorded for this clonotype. CDR3 protein: CASRLKGAEAAEQFF. The CDR3 DNA is TGTGCCAGCAGGCTAAAAGGGGCGGAAGCGGCGGAGCAGTTCTTC. The chain has TRBV6-5 and TRBJ2-1; D could derive from TRBD1 or TRBD2 (5 bases each). V was clipped by 6 bases and J by 10 bases, with 22 bases between them. Germline CDR1 is MNHEY and CDR2 is SVGAGI. This CDR3 contains 15 residues.

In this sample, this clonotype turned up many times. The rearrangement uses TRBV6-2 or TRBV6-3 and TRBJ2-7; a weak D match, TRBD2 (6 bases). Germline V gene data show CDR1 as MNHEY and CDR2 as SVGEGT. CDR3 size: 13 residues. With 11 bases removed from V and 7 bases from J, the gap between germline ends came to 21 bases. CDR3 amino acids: CASQEAAAGEQYF. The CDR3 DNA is TGTGCCTCTCAAGAGGCAGCCGCGGGAGAGCAGTACTTC.

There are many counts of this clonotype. This CDR3 is CASSPRAGDGGEQFF. As DNA, the CDR3 is TGTGCCAGCTCACCACGGGCGGGGGATGGCGGTGAGCAGTTCTTC. The V gene is TRBV18, the J gene TRBJ2-1, with 7 bases matching TRBD2. V was pared by 1 base and J by 9 bases, with 9 bases of the junction left unmatched. This CDR3 contains 15 residues. Per germline, CDR1 KGHSH and CDR2 LQKENI.

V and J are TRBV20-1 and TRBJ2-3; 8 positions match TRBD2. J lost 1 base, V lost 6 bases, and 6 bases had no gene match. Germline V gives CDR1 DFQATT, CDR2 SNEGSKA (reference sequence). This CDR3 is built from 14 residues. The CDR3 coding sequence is TGCAGTGCCGGGAGCGGGAGTGGCACAGATACGCAGTATTTT. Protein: CSAGSGSGTDTQYF.

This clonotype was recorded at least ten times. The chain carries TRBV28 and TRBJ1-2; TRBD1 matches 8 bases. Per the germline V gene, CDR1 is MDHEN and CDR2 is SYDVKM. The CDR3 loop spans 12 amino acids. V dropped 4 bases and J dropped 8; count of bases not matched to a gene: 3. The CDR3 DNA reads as TGTGCCAGCAGTTCAGGGACAGGAGGCTACACCTTC. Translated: CASSSGTGGYTF.

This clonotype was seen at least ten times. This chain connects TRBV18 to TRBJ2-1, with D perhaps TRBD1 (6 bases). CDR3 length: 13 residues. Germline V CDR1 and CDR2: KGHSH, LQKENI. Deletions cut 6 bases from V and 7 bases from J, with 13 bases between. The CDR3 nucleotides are TGTGCCAGCTCTCTGGACAGAGGTAATGAGCAGTTCTTC. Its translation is CASSLDRGNEQFF.

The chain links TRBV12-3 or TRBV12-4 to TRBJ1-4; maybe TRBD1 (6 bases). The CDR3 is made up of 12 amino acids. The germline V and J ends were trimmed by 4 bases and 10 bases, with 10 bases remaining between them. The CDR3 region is CASSSEGGKLFF. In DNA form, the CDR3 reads TGTGCCAGCAGTTCGGAGGGGGGAAAACTGTTTTTT.

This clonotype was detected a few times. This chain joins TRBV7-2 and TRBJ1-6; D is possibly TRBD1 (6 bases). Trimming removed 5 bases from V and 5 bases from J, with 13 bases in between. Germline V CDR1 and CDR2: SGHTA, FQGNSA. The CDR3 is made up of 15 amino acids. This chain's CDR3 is CASSQQGSDNSPLHF. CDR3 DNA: TGTGCCAGCAGCCAACAGGGATCGGATAATTCACCCCTCCACTTT.

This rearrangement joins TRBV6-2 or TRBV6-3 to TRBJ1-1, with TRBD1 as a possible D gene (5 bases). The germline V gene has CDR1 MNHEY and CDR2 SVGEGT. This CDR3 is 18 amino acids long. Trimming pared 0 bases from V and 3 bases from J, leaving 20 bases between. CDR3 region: CASSYSGVARGRYTEAFF. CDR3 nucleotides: TGTGCCAGCAGTTACTCGGGGGTCGCTCGGGGTCGTTACACTGAAGCTTTCTTT.

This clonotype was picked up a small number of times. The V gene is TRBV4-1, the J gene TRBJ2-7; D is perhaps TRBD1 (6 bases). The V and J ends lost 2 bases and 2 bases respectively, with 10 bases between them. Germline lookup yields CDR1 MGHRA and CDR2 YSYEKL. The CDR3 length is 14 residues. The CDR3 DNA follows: TGCGCCAGCAGCCAACCTCGGACAGCCTACGAGCAGTACTTC. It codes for CASSQPRTAYEQYF.

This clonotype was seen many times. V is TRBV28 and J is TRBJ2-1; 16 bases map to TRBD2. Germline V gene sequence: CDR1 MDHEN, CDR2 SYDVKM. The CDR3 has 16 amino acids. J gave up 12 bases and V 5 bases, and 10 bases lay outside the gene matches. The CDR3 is CASSPLGTSGRAGQFF. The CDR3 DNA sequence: TGTGCCAGCAGTCCTCTTGGGACTAGCGGGAGGGCCGGGCAGTTCTTC.

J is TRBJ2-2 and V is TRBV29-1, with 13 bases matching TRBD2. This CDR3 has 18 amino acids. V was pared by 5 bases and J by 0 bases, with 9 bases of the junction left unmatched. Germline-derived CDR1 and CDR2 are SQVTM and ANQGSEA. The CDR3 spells CSVTGTSGIPSNTGELFF. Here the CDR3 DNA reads TGCAGCGTTACCGGGACTAGCGGGATTCCATCGAACACCGGGGAGCTGTTTTTT.

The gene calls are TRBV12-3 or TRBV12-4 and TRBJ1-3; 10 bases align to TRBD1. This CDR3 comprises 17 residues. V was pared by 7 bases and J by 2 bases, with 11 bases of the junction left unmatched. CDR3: CASISGTGVRTGNTIYF. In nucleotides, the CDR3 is TGTGCCAGCATCTCCGGGACAGGGGTTCGTACTGGAAACACCATATATTTT.

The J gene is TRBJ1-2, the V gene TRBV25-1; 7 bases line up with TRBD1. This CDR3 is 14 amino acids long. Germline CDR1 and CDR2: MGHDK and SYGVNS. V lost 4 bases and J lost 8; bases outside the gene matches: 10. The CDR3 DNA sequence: TGTGCCAGCAGTGCGCCCGGGACAGCATACGGCTACACCTTC. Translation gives CASSAPGTAYGYTF.

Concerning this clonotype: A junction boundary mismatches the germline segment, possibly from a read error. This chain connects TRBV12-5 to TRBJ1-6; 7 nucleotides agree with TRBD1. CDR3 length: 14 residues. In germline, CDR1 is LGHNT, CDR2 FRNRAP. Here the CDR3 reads CASGPTGYGSSLHF. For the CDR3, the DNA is TGTGCTAGTGGACCGACAGGGTATGGTTCATCCCTCCACTTT.

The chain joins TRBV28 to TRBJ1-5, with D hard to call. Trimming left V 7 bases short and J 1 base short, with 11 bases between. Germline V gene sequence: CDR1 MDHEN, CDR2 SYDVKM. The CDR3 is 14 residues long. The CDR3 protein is CASTRGGSNQPQHF. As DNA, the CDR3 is TGTGCCAGCACCCGGGGAGGCAGCAATCAGCCCCAGCATTTT.

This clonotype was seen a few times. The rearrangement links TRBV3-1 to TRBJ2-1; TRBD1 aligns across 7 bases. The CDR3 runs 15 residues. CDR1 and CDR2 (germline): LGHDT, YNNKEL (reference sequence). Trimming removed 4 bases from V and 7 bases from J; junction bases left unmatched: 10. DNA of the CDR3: TGTGCCAGCAGCCGACAGGGCGGTTCGGGTAATGAGCAGTTCTTC. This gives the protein CASSRQGGSGNEQFF.

The CDR3 DNA is TGTGCCAGTAGTCACAAAGGGGGCAAAAACATTCAGTACTTC. This sequence encodes CASSHKGGKNIQYF. This sequence joins TRBV19 and TRBJ2-4, with D possibly matching TRBD1 (6 bases). V lost 5 bases and J 3 bases, leaving 11 bases between the germline ends. The CDR3 runs to 14 residues. CDR1 and CDR2 (germline): LNHDA, SQIVND (reference sequence).

The CDR3 loop is CASSLSPKVGSTDTQYF. For the CDR3, the DNA is TGCGCCAGCAGCCTCTCGCCGAAAGTGGGTAGCACAGATACGCAGTATTTT. The J gene is TRBJ2-3, the V gene TRBV4-3, with unresolved D. Between the trimmed V and J ends, which lost 4 bases and 0 bases, there was a span of 17 bases. This CDR3 spans 17 amino acids. Germline lookup yields CDR1 LGHNA and CDR2 YSLEER.

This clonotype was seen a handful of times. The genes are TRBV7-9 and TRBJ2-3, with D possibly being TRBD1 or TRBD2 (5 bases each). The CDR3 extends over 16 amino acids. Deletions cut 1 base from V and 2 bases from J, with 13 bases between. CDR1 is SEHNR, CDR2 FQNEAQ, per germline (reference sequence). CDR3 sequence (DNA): TGTGCCAGCAGCTTAGGCTTAGGGGAGTCCACAGATACGCAGTATTTT. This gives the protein CASSLGLGESTDTQYF.

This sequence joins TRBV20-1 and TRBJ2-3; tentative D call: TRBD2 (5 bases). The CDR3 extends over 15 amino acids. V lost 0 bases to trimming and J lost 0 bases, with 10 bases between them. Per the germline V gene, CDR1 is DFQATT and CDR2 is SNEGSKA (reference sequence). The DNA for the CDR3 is TGCAGTGCTAGAGATAATAGCGCTAGCACAGATACGCAGTATTTT. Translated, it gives CSARDNSASTDTQYF.

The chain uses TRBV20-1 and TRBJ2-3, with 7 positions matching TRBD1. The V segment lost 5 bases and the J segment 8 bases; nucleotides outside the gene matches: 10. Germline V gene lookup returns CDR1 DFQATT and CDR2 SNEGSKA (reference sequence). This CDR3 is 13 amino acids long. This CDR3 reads CSAPGQPPSTQYF. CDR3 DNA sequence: TGCAGTGCTCCGGGACAGCCCCCGAGTACGCAGTATTTT.

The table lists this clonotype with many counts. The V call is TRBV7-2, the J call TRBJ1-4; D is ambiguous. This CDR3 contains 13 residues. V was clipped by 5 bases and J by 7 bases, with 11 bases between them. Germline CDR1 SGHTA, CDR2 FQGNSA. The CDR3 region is CASSAGLGEKLFF. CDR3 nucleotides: TGTGCCAGCAGCGCAGGACTTGGTGAAAAACTGTTTTTT.